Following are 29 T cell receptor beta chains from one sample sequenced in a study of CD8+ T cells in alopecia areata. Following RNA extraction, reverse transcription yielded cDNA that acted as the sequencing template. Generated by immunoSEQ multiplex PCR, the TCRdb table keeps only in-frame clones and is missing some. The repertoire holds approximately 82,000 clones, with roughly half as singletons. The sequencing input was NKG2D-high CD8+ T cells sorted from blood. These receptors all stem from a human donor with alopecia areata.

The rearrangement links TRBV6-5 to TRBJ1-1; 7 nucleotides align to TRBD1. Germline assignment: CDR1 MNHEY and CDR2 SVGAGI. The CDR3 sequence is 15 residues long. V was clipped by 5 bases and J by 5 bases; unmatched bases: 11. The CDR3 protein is CASSTEGAQGTEAFF. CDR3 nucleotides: TGTGCCAGCAGTACGGAGGGGGCGCAGGGGACTGAAGCTTTCTTT.

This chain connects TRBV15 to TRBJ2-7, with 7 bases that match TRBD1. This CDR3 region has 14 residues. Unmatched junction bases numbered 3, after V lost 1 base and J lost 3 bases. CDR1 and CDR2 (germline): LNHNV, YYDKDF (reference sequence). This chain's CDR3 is CATSRGRDSYEQYF. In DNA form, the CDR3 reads TGTGCCACCAGCAGAGGCCGGGACAGCTACGAGCAGTACTTC.

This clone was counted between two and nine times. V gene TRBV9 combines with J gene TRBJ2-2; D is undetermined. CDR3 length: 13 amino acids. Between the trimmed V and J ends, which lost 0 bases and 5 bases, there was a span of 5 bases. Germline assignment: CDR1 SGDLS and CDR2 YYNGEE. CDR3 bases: TGTGCCAGCAGCGTAGCAACGACCGGGGAGCTGTTTTTT. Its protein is CASSVATTGELFF.

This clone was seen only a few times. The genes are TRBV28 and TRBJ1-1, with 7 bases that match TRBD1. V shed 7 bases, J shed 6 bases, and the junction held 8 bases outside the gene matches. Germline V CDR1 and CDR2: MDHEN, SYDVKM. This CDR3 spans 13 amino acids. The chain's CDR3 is CASTDRRGAEAFF. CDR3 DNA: TGTGCCAGCACGGACAGGAGGGGAGCTGAAGCTTTCTTT.

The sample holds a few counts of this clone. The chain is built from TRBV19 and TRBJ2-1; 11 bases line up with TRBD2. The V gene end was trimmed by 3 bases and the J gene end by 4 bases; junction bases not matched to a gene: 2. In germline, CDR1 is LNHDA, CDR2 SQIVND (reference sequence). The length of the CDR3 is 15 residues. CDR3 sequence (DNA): TGTGCCAGTAGTATGGGGACTAGCGGATACAATGAGCAGTTCTTC. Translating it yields CASSMGTSGYNEQFF.

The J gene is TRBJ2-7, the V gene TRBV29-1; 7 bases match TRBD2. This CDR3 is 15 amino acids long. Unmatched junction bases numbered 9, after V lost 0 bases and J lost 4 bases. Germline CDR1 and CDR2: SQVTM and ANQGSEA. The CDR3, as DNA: TGCAGCGTTGAAGATCCGGCTAGCGGAGAATACGAGCAGTACTTC. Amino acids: CSVEDPASGEYEQYF.

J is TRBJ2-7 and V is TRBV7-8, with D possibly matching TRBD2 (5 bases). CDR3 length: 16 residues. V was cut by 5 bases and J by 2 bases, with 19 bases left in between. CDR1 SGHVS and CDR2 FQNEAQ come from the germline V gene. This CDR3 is CASSPGVGVSPYEQYF. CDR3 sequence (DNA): TGTGCCAGCAGCCCCGGGGTCGGAGTCTCTCCCTACGAGCAGTACTTC.

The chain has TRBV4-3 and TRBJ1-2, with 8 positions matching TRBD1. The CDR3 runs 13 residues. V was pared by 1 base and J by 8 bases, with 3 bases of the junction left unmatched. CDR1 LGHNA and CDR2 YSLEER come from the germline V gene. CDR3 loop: CASSQGTGHGYTF. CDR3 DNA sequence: TGCGCCAGCAGCCAAGGGACAGGGCACGGCTACACCTTC.

The CDR3 nucleotides are TGTGCCAGCAGCTTGGGAGGCGGAGGTGATCAGCCCCAGCATTTT. This encodes CASSLGGGGDQPQHF. The V and J genes are TRBV5-6 and TRBJ1-5; D gene uncertain. The CDR3 sequence is 15 residues long. The germline V gene encodes CDR1 SGHDT and CDR2 YYEEEE. Trimming left V 0 bases short and J 5 bases short, with 12 bases between.

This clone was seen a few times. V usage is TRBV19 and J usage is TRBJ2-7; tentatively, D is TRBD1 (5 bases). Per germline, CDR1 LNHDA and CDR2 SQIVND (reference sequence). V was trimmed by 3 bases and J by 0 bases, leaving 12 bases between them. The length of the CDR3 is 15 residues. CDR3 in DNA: TGTGCCAGTAGTATTGGACAAACGACCTCCTACGAGCAGTACTTC. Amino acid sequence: CASSIGQTTSYEQYF. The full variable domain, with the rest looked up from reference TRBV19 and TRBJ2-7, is DGGITQSPKYLFRKEGQNVTLSCEQNLNHDAMYWYRQDPGQGLRLIYYSQIVNDFQKGDIAEGYSVSREKKESFPLTVTSAQKNPTAFYLCASSIGQTTSYEQYFGPGTRLTVT.

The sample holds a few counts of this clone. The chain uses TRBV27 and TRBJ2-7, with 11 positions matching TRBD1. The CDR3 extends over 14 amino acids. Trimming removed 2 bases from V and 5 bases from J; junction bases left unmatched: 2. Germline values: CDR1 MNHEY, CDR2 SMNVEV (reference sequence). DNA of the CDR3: TGTGCCAGCAGTTTACGGACAGGGGGCCACGAGCAGTACTTC. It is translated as CASSLRTGGHEQYF.

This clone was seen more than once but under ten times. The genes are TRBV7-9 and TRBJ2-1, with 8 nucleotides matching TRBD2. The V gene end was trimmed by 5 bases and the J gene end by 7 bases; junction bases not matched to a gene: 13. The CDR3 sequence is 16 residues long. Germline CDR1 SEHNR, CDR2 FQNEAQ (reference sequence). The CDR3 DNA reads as TGTGCCAGCAGCCCGAAGCGGGAGCAAGCAGTAAATGAGCAGTTCTTC. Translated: CASSPKREQAVNEQFF.

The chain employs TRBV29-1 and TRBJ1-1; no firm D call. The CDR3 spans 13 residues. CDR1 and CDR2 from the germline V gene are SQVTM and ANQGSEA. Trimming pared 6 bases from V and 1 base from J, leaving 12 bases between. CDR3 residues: CSVPERTNTEAFF. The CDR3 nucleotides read TGCAGCGTCCCTGAGCGGACGAACACTGAAGCTTTCTTT.

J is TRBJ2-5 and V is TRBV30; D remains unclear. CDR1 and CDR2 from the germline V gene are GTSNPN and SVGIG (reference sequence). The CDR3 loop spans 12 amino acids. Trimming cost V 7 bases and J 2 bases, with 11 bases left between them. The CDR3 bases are TGTGCCTTGGGGTGGCGGCAAGAGACCCAGTACTTC. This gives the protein CALGWRQETQYF.

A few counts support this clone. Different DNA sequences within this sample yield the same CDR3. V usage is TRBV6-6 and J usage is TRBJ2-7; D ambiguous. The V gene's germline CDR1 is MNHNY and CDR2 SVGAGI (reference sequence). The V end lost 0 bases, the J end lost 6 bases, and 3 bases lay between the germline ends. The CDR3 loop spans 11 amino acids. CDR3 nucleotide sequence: TGTGCCAGCAGTTACTCCACCGAGCAGTACTTC. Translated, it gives CASSYSTEQYF.

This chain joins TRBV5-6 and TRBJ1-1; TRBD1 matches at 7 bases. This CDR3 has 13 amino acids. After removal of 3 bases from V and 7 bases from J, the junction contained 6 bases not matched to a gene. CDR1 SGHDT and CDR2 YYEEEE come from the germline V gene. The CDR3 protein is CASSWGQTLEAFF. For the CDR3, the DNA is TGTGCCAGCAGCTGGGGACAGACCCTTGAAGCTTTCTTT.

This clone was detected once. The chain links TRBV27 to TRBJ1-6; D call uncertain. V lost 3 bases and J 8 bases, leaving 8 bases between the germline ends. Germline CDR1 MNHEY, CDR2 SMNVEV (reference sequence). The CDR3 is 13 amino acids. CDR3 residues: CASSFGVHSPLHF. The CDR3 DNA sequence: TGTGCCAGCAGTTTTGGCGTTCATTCACCCCTCCACTTT.

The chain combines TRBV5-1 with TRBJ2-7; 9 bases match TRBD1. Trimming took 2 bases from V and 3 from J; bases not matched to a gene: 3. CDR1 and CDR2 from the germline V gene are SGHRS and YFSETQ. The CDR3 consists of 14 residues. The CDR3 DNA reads TGCGCCAGCAGCTTCCGGACAGGGGACTACGAGCAGTACTTC. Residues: CASSFRTGDYEQYF.

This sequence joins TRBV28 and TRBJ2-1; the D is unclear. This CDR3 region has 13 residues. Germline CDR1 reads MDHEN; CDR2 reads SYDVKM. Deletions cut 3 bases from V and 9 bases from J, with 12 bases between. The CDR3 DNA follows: TGTGCCAGCAGTTTCCGGGCCGTGGGTGAGCAGTTCTTC. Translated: CASSFRAVGEQFF.

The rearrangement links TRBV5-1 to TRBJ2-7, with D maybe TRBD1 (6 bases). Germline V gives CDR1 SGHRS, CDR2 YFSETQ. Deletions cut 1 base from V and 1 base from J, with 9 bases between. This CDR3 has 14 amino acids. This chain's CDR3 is CASSLLDSSYEQYF. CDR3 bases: TGCGCCAGCAGCTTGTTGGACAGTTCCTACGAGCAGTACTTC. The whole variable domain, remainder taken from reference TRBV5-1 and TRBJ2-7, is KAGVTQTPRYLIKTRGQQVTLSCSPISGHRSVSWYQQTPGQGLQFLFEYFSETQRNKGNFPGRFSGRQFSNSRSEMNVSTLELGDSALYLCASSLLDSSYEQYFGPGTRLTVT.

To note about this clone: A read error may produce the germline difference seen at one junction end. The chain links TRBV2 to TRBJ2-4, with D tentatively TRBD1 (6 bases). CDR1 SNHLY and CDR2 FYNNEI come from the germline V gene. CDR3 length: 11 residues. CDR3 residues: CASSVGQFINF. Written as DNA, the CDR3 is TGTGCCAGCAGCGTCGGACAGTTTATAAACTTC.

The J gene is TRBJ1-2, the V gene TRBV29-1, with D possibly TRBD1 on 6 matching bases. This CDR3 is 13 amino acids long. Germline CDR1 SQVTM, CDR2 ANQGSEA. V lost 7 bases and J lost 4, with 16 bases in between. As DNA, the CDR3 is TGCAGCGGCTCGGGGGCGCGTGCCTATGGCTACACCTTC. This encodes CSGSGARAYGYTF.

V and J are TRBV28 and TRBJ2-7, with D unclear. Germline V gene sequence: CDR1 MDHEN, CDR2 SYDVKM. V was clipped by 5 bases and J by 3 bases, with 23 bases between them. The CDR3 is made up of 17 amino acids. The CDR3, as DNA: TGTGCCAGCAGTAAAAGGGCTTCGATGGGCGCAGGCTACGAGCAGTACTTC. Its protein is CASSKRASMGAGYEQYF.

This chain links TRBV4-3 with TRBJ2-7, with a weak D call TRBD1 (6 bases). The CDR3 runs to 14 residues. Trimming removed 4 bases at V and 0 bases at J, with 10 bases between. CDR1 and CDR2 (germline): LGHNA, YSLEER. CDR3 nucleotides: TGCGCCAGCAGCCCAGGGGATAGCTCCTACGAGCAGTACTTC. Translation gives CASSPGDSSYEQYF.

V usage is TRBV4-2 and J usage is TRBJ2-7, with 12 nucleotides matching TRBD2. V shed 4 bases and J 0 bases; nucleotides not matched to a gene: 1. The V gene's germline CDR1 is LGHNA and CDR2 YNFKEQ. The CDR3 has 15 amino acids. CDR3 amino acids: CASSPGLAGSYEQYF. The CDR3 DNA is TGTGCCAGCAGCCCGGGACTAGCGGGCTCCTACGAGCAGTACTTC.

This chain's CDR3 is CASSFGRLGAFF. The CDR3 nucleotides are TGTGCCAGCAGCTTTGGGAGACTCGGGGCTTTCTTT. The V and J genes are TRBV7-8 and TRBJ1-1, with D hard to call. The CDR3 loop spans 12 amino acids. Looked up from germline, CDR1 is SGHVS and CDR2 is FQNEAQ. V lost 3 bases and J lost 11, with 13 bases in between.

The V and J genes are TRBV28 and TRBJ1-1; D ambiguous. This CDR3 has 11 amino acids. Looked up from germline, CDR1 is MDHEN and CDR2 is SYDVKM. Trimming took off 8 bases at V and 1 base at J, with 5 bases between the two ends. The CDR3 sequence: CASGPNTEAFF. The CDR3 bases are TGTGCCAGCGGACCGAACACTGAAGCTTTCTTT.

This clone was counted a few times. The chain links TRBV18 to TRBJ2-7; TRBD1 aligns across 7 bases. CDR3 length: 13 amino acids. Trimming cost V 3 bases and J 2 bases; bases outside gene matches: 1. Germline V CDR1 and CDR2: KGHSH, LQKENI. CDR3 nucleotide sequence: TGTGCCAGCTCACCGGGACAGACCTACGAGCAGTACTTC. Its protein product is CASSPGQTYEQYF. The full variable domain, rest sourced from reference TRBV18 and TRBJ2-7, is NAGVMQNPRHLVRRRGQEARLRCSPMKGHSHVYWYRQLPEEGLKFMVYLQKENIIDESGMPKERFSAEFPKEGPSILRIQQVVRGDSAAYFCASSPGQTYEQYFGPGTRLTVT.

As DNA, the CDR3 is TGTGCCAGCAGCCAAATGGGGGGAGAGACCCAGTACTTC. This gives the protein CASSQMGGETQYF. This chain links TRBV14 with TRBJ2-5, with D possibly being TRBD2 (6 bases). The V gene's germline CDR1 is SGHDN and CDR2 FVKESK. Trimming removed 2 bases at V and 4 bases at J, with 8 bases between. This CDR3 has 13 amino acids.